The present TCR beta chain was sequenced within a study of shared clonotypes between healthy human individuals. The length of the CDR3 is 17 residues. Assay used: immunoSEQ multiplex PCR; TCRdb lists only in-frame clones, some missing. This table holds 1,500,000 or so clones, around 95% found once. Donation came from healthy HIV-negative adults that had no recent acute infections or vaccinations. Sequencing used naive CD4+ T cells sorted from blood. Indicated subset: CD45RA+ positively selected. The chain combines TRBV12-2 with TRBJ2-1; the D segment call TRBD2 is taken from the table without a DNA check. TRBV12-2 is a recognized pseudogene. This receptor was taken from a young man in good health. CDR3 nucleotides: TGTGCAAGTCGCTTAGCCACTAGCGAAAATGGGTGCAATGAGCAGTTCTTC. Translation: CASRLATSENGCNEQFF.